Below, 4 T cell receptor beta chains from the same sample are listed, as sequenced in a study of blood T cell repertoires in COVID-19. The table came from immunoSEQ multiplex PCR; TCRdb's copy has only in-frame clones and leaves some out. Of around 200,000 clones in the sample, around 82% were seen once. The sample consisted of PBMCs or T cells enriched from blood (not recorded which). The receptors here all came from a woman between 40 and 55 years old with acute COVID-19.

The chain joins TRBV7-2 to TRBJ1-6, with TRBD1 as a possible D gene (5 bases). Germline V gene lookup returns CDR1 SGHTA and CDR2 FQGNSA. The CDR3 covers 13 residues. Trimming removed 6 bases from V and 10 bases from J, with 13 bases in between. CDR3 sequence (DNA): TGTGCCAGCAGACAGGATCGGTCCTCACCCCTCCACTTT. Translation gives CASRQDRSSPLHF.

The chain links TRBV6-6 to TRBJ2-5, with a possible D match to TRBD2 (5 bases). Germline CDR1 reads MNHNY; CDR2 reads SVGAGI (reference sequence). The CDR3 is 16 residues long. The V and J ends lost 6 bases and 1 base respectively, with 18 bases between them. This CDR3 is CASRNKNSAIQETQYF. The CDR3 nucleotides are TGTGCCAGCAGGAACAAAAATAGCGCGATCCAAGAGACCCAGTACTTC.

The genes are TRBV9 and TRBJ1-6; D remains ambiguous. V lost 3 bases and J lost 7, with 14 bases in between. Germline V gene lookup returns CDR1 SGDLS and CDR2 YYNGEE. The length of the CDR3 is 15 residues. The CDR3 reads CASSDAPGTNSPLHF. In nucleotides, the CDR3 is TGTGCCAGCAGCGACGCACCGGGAACCAATTCACCCCTCCACTTT.

This chain's CDR3 is CASSEQATEAFF. In DNA form, the CDR3 reads TGTGCCAGCAGTGAACAGGCGACTGAAGCTTTCTTT. V is TRBV6-1 and J is TRBJ1-1; D is undetermined. Germline assignment: CDR1 MNHNS and CDR2 SASEGT. Trimming cost V 2 bases and J 5 bases, with 6 bases left between them. The CDR3 has 12 residues.